These 5 T cell receptor beta chains came from one sample sequenced in a study of PD-1 blockade in classical Hodgkin lymphoma. Autologous stem cell transplantation was followed by relapse in every patient, and brentuximab vedotin exposure varied. Method: immunoSEQ multiplex PCR; TCRdb's copy keeps in-frame clones and lacks some. Here the sample spans over 4,000 clones, roughly 64% being singletons. The sample consisted of peripheral blood mononuclear cells (PBMCs), taken at baseline. The receptors derive from a human donor with classical Hodgkin lymphoma.

V is TRBV11-3 and J is TRBJ1-5; 8 bases are shared with TRBD1. Germline CDR1 SGHNT, CDR2 YENEEA. This CDR3 is 17 amino acids long. With 5 bases clipped from V and 0 bases from J, the junction kept 9 bases outside the gene matches. The CDR3 region has the DNA TGTGCCAGCAGCCCCGGACAGGGTTCGTATAGCAATCAGCCCCAGCATTTT. Its translation is CASSPGQGSYSNQPQHF.

This clone turned up a few times. In DNA form, the CDR3 reads TGCGCCAGCAGCCAAGAAAGACTGGCGGTCTACGAGCAGTACTTC. Its protein product is CASSQERLAVYEQYF. This chain uses TRBV4-1 with TRBJ2-7; no firm D call. The V end was cut by 0 bases, the J end by 3 bases, with 12 bases between. The CDR3 spans 15 residues. Per the germline V gene, CDR1 is MGHRA and CDR2 is YSYEKL.

The V call is TRBV5-1, the J call TRBJ2-7, with 10 bases identical to TRBD2. The germline gives CDR1 SGHRS, CDR2 YFSETQ. The J segment lost 6 bases and the V segment lost 6 bases, leaving 24 bases of the junction unmatched. This CDR3 has 19 amino acids. CDR3: CASTPGIMRLAGEVREQYF. As DNA, the CDR3 is TGCGCCAGCACCCCAGGAATTATGCGTCTAGCGGGAGAAGTTCGCGAGCAGTACTTC.

This clone was observed a few times. This chain connects TRBV28 to TRBJ2-5, with TRBD2 matching over 14 bases. Germline CDR1 reads MDHEN; CDR2 reads SYDVKM. The V segment lost 8 bases and the J segment 4 bases; nucleotides outside the gene matches: 6. The CDR3 totals 15 residues. The DNA of the CDR3 is TGTGCCAGCCGAAGACTAGCGGGAGGGGGAGAGACCCAGTACTTC. It encodes CASRRLAGGGETQYF.

This clone was seen more than once but under ten times. The V gene is TRBV11-1, the J gene TRBJ2-1, with 9 bases matching TRBD1. Germline V lookup: CDR1 SGHAT, CDR2 FQDESV (reference sequence). Germline trimming cut 5 bases from V and 5 bases from J; bases unmatched to any gene: 4. This CDR3 is built from 14 residues. The CDR3 loop is CASSGQGINNEQFF. CDR3 bases: TGTGCCAGCAGCGGACAGGGGATAAACAATGAGCAGTTCTTC.